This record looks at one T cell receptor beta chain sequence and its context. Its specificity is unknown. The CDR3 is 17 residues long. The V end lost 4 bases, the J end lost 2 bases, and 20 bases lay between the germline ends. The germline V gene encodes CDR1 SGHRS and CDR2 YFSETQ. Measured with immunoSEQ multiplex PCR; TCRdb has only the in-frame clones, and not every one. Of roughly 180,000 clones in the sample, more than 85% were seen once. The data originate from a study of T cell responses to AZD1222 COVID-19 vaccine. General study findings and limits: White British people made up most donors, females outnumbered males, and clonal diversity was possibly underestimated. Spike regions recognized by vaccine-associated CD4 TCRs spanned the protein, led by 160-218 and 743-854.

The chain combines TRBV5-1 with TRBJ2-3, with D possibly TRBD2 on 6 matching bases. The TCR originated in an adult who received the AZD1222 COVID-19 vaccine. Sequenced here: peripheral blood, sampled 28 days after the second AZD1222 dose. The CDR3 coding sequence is TGCGCCAGCAGCGTTGAGCGGCTAGCGACCCTCACAGATACGCAGTATTTT. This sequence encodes CASSVERLATLTDTQYF.